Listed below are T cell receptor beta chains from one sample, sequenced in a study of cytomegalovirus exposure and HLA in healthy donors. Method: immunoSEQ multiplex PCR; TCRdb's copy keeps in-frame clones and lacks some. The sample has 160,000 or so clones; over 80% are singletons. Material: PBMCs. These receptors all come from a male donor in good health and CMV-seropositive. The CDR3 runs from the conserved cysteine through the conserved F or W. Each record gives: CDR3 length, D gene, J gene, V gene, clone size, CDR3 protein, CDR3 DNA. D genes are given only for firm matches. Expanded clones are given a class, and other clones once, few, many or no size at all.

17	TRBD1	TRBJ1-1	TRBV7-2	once	CASSLRRQGRVRTEAFF	TGTGCCAGCAGCTTACGCCGACAGGGGAGGGTGAGAACTGAAGCTTTCTTT
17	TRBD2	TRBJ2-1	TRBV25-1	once	CASSGGRIAGPYNEQFF	TGTGCCAGCAGTGGGGGTCGGATAGCGGGGCCCTACAATGAGCAGTTCTTC
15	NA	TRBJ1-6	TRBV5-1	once	CASSATGVANSPLHF	TGCGCCAGCAGCGCCACGGGGGTAGCCAATTCACCCCTCCACTTT
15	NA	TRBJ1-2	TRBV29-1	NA	CSVEDPGTLLGGYTF	TGCAGCGTTGAAGACCCGGGTACACTGCTAGGAGGCTACACCTTC
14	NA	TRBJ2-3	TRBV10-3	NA	CAIIEGTNTDTQYF	TGTGCCATCATTGAGGGGACAAACACAGATACGCAGTATTTT
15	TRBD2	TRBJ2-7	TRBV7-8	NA	CASSSGGLAGREQYF	TGTGCCAGCAGCTCCGGGGGACTAGCGGGACGAGAGCAGTACTTC
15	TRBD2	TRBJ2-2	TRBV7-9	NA	CASSRTSGNTGELFF	TGTGCCAGCAGCCGCACTAGCGGGAACACCGGGGAGCTGTTTTTT
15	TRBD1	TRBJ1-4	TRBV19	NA	CASSPLTGENEKLFF	TGTGCCAGTAGTCCTCTTACAGGGGAGAATGAAAAACTGTTTTTT
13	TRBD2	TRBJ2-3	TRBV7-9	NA	CASWTSGTDTQYF	TGTGCCAGCTGGACTAGCGGCACAGATACGCAGTATTTT
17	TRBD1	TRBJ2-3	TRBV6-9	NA	CASSSPRTGLSTDTQYF	TGTGCCAGCAGTTCCCCCCGGACAGGGTTGAGTACAGATACGCAGTATTTT
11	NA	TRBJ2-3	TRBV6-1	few	CASSEDGGLDF	TGTGCCAGCAGTGAAGATGGGGGCCTGGATTTT
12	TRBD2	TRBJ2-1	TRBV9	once	CASGRADNEQFF	TGTGCCAGCGGGAGGGCCGACAATGAGCAGTTCTTC
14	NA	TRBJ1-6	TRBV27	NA	CASRGGGDDSPLHF	TGTGCCAGCAGGGGCGGAGGGGATGATTCACCCCTCCACTTT
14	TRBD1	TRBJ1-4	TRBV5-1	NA	CASSPGQVNEKLFF	TGCGCCAGCAGCCCCGGACAGGTTAATGAAAAACTGTTTTTT
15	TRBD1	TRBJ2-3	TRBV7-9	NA	CASSLGDRDTDTQYF	TGTGCCAGCAGCTTAGGGGACAGGGACACAGATACGCAGTATTTT
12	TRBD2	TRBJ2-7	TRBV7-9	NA	CASSEGGYEQYF	TGTGCCAGCAGTGAGGGAGGGTACGAGCAGTACTTC
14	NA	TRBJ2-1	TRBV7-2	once	CASGSLAGYNEQFF	TGTGCCAGCGGGTCCTTGGCGGGATACAATGAGCAGTTCTTC
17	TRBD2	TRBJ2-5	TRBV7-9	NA	CASSPSSRAGRRETQYF	TGTGCCAGCAGCCCCTCCAGTCGAGCGGGACGTCGAGAGACCCAGTACTTC
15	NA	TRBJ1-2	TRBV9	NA	CASSPRALGEYGYTF	TGTGCCAGCAGCCCTCGGGCGCTGGGAGAATATGGCTACACCTTC
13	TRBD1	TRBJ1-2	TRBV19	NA	CASSWDRAYGYTF	TGTGCCAGTAGTTGGGACAGAGCATATGGCTACACCTTC
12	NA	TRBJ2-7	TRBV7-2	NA	CASQQGHYEQYF	TGTGCCAGTCAACAGGGTCATTACGAGCAGTACTTC
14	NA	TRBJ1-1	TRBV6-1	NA	CASSPFQGSTEAFF	TGTGCCAGCAGTCCTTTCCAGGGGAGCACTGAAGCTTTCTTT
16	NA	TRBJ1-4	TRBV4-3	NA	CASSQESGWTNEKLFF	TGCGCCAGCAGCCAAGAGTCGGGGTGGACTAATGAAAAACTGTTTTTT
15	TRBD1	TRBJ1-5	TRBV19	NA	CASSIEDRGPQPQHF	TGTGCCAGTAGTATAGAGGACAGGGGCCCTCAGCCCCAGCATTTT
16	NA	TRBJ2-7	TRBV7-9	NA	CSSSLRMSESSYEQYF	TGTTCCAGCAGCTTACGCATGTCTGAGAGTTCCTACGAGCAGTACTTC
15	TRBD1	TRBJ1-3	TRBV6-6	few	CASTFGTGVGNTIYF	TGTGCCAGCACTTTCGGGACAGGGGTCGGAAACACCATATATTTT
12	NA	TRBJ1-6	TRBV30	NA	CAWRRYNSPLHF	TGTGCCTGGAGACGGTATAATTCACCCCTCCACTTT
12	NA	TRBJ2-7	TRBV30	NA	CAWTGDSYEQYF	TGTGCCTGGACAGGTGACTCCTACGAGCAGTACTTC
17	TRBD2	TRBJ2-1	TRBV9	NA	CASSPRLAGGRRNEQFF	TGTGCCAGCAGCCCCCGACTAGCGGGAGGGAGGAGGAATGAGCAGTTCTTC
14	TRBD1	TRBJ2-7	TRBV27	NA	CASSFGTGAYEQYF	TGTGCCAGCAGTTTTGGGACAGGGGCCTACGAGCAGTACTTC
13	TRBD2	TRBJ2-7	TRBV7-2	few	CASSLVAGDEQYF	TGTGCCAGCAGCTTAGTCGCGGGAGACGAGCAGTACTTC
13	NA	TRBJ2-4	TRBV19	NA	CASIARSGTIQYF	TGTGCCAGTATTGCTAGGTCAGGGACAATTCAGTACTTC